The entry that follows covers one T cell receptor beta chain sequence. Authors' analysis steps: Estimated nucleated cell counts came from reference gene primer amplification. This table comes from immunoSEQ multiplex PCR, and its TCRdb copy is limited to in-frame clones, with some not included. V and J calls and clone size are as listed in that table; D and trimming were resolved from the DNA. The sample includes about 40,000 clones, almost 80% of them seen just once. The source of the sample is a study of blood T cell repertoires in COVID-19. Study overall: Italy, Spain and the United States were the sources of the convalescent and acute COVID-19 samples. PBMCs, B-cell-depleted T cells, or T cells provided the cDNA or gDNA that made up the material.

CDR3 length: 14 residues. From germline, CDR1 is SEHNR and CDR2 FQNEAQ (reference sequence). Trimming took off 4 bases at V and 3 bases at J, with 7 bases between the two ends. This clonotype originated in an elderly woman with acute or convalescent COVID-19. Input material: peripheral blood. The chain joins TRBV7-9 to TRBJ1-6; D is undetermined. The CDR3 region has the DNA TGTGCCAGCAGCTCGGACTTCTATAATTCACCCCTCCACTTT. Encoded protein: CASSSDFYNSPLHF.